This record concerns one T cell receptor beta chain sequence. Some clones are missing from TCRdb's copy, which holds only in-frame ones; the method was immunoSEQ multiplex PCR. The data show some 100,000 clones, approximately 89% seen once. The source of the sample is a study of blood T cell repertoires in COVID-19. Study-wide context: The analysed material was cDNA or gDNA that came from T cells, B-cell-depleted T cells, or PBMCs.

The germline CDR1 and CDR2 sequences are SNHLY and FYNNEI. Trimming cost V 6 bases and J 4 bases, with 9 bases left between them. The CDR3 runs 13 residues. The chain links TRBV2 to TRBJ2-2; tentatively, D is TRBD1 (5 bases). Sample: peripheral blood. This clonotype was obtained from a man aged 50-59 years with acute or convalescent COVID-19. The CDR3 here is CASSNQGTGELFF. The CDR3 coding sequence is TGTGCCAGCAGCAATCAGGGCACCGGGGAGCTGTTTTTT.